What follows are 8 T cell receptor beta chains derived from one specimen sequenced in a study of blood T cells in healthy people across ages. A sample-barcoded 5' primer and a J-beta primer mix were used in a second PCR of roughly 7 to 12 cycles. MiXCR, run by TCRdb on the 5' RACE reads, gives a single entry per CDR3 protein. The table has over 1,500,000 distinct CDR3 sequences, 49% seen once; the top ten hold more than 2%. The sample comprised blood. These receptors were taken from a woman between 40 and 50 years old in good health.

The chain is built from TRBV10-3 and TRBJ1-2, with TRBD1 as a possible D gene (5 bases). Germline lookup yields CDR1 ENHRY and CDR2 SYGVKD. Trimming took 6 bases from V and 4 from J, leaving 12 bases between them. CDR3 length: 13 amino acids. CDR3 in DNA: TGTGCCATCAGCGCGACAGTTTTCTATGGCTACACCTTC. It translates to CAISATVFYGYTF.

There are a few counts of this clonotype. This chain joins TRBV28 and TRBJ2-1, with D possibly being TRBD1 or TRBD2 (5 bases each). The CDR3 length is 13 residues. V gave up 7 bases and J gave up 4 bases, with 11 bases separating them. The germline gives CDR1 MDHEN, CDR2 SYDVKM. The CDR3 sequence: CASNGAAYNEQFF. CDR3 DNA: TGTGCCAGCAACGGGGCAGCTTACAATGAGCAGTTCTTC.

This chain's CDR3 is CASSQDTANPNYEQYF. The CDR3 DNA is TGCGCCAGCAGCCAAGATACGGCTAACCCAAACTACGAGCAGTACTTC. The chain uses TRBV4-1 and TRBJ2-7; no reliable D call. This CDR3 is 16 amino acids long. The germline V gene has CDR1 MGHRA and CDR2 YSYEKL. Trimming removed 0 bases at V and 3 bases at J, with 15 bases between.

The chain has TRBV4-3 and TRBJ1-2; possible D gene TRBD1, 5 bases. V lost 3 bases and J lost 7, with 21 bases in between. The CDR3 has 16 residues. Germline loops: CDR1 LGHNA, CDR2 YSLEER. The CDR3 DNA reads TGCGCCAGCAGCCAGTCGGCCGGGTCGATAAGGGGTGGCTACACCTTC. Amino acids: CASSQSAGSIRGGYTF.

This sequence joins TRBV11-1 and TRBJ1-1; 7 bases fit TRBD1. In germline, CDR1 is SGHAT, CDR2 FQDESV (reference sequence). Losses at the gene ends were 3 bases for V and 0 bases for J; bases not matched to a gene: 13. The CDR3 consists of 18 residues. CDR3 sequence: CASSFKTRQGRVNTEAFF. The DNA of the CDR3 is TGTGCCAGCAGCTTTAAAACGCGACAGGGCCGGGTGAACACTGAAGCTTTCTTT.

The chain joins TRBV20-1 to TRBJ2-7, with 8 bases that match TRBD1. The assigned J gene may be wrong: the sequence end matches TRBJ2-5 better. This CDR3 has 14 residues. Germline CDR1 reads DFQATT; CDR2 reads SNEGSKA (reference sequence). The CDR3 DNA is TGCAGTGCGGTCGGACAGGGCTCGGTAGAGACCCAGTACTTC. It translates to CSAVGQGSVETQYF.

This clonotype came up a few times. The rearrangement joins TRBV10-3 to TRBJ2-1; 7 bases fit TRBD1. CDR3 length equals 17 residues. From germline, CDR1 is ENHRY and CDR2 SYGVKD. The junction had 9 bases not matched to a gene; V was cut back by 4 bases and J by 0 bases. DNA of the CDR3: TGTGCCATCAGTGCCAAACACAGGGGAACCTCCTACAATGAGCAGTTCTTC. Translated: CAISAKHRGTSYNEQFF.

This rearrangement joins TRBV20-1 to TRBJ2-5; possibly TRBD2 for D (6 bases). This CDR3 is 15 amino acids long. Trimming stripped 0 bases from V and 4 bases from J, with 15 bases between. CDR1 is DFQATT and CDR2 is SNEGSKA in the germline V gene (reference sequence). The CDR3 coding sequence is TGCAGTGCTAGAGATCCCCCTAGCGAGGGAGAGACCCAGTACTTC. Encoded protein: CSARDPPSEGETQYF.